This T cell receptor beta chain was identified during a study of cytomegalovirus exposure and HLA in healthy donors (dated by TCRdb to about 2017). As for the study more broadly: A later analysis indicated that the 120 validation repertoires were generated on the platform also employed for the 700 or so repertoires of the first cohort. Besides the first cohort of 666 subjects, a separate validation cohort made up of over 100 different subjects was used. The study combined high-throughput TCR immunosequencing, statistical association of individual TCRs with disease status, and machine learning to predict cytomegalovirus infection status. The study aimed to test whether cataloging public T cell receptors could reveal signatures of past pathogen exposure. Paper-wide results and their limitations: All 120 or so repertoires were used to score co-occurrence in the validation cohort in a later analysis, because that analysis had no HLA typing for the cohort. It was suggested by the authors that the approach could potentially be generalized to other disease states and immunological phenotypes. In both the original and validation cohorts, the classifier was reported to diagnose cytomegalovirus status with high specificity and sensitivity. In a later analysis, TCRs clustered in the first cohort were found to also tend to co-occur in the 110 or so validation repertoires, with about 94% of cluster scores above 0. Across donors, most TCR sequences were observed very rarely, whereas some public TCRs were present in many individuals. A few of the identified cytomegalovirus-associated TCR beta chains were confirmed in vitro to be specific for cytomegalovirus antigens. The study listed 150 to 200 TCR beta chains as associated with cytomegalovirus.

Separate from the approximately 700-subject first cohort, the validation cohort of about 130 subjects was the group to which the donors belonged. Turning to this clone: Its antigen has not been determined. Base qualities are not provided; no much larger clone lies one nucleotide away.

The receptor library was made with the immunoSEQ multiplex PCR assay. The original methods were these. To diagnose cytomegalovirus status from the catalog of TCR beta chain sequences, a statistical classification framework was built. TCRdb provides this immuneACCESS table in a form limited to in-frame rearrangements. Some clones are lacking; in checked studies, under half of them reflect an unresolved V gene, and why the rest are absent is not known. V and J calls plus clone size are reproduced from that table; the DNA served to infer D and trimming. Across this sample there are under 400,000 clones, with around 86% seen only once. Over 0.75% of the sample goes to the ten largest clones. The germline V gene provides CDR1 MNHNS and CDR2 SASEGT. Trimming removed 7 bases from V and 7 bases from J; the gene matches leave 7 bases unexplained. Inclusive of the bounding cysteine and phenylalanine, the CDR3 is 14 residues long. CDR3 DNA only is kept here, 42 bases in frame from base 1.

Sequenced input: PBMCs. The sequence was obtained from a woman between 18 and 29 years old in good health and CMV-seronegative. Rearrangement joined TRBV6-1 to TRBJ2-1, with 10 central nucleotides matching TRBD2. The DNA is TGTGCCAGCAACGGTGATAGCGGGAGGAATGAGCAGTTCTTC. Translated, it reads CASNGDSGRNEQFF.